The next 28 T cell receptor delta chains were all read from a single sample in a study of γδ T cells in repeated Plasmodium falciparum infection. TCRdb reanalysed the multiplex PCR reads with CATT. The data contain over 45,000 delta-chain clones, about 1.5% of them singletons. Flow sorting of PBMC yielded separate Vgamma9/Vdelta2+ and Vdelta2-negative gammadelta T cell populations for bulk repertoire analysis. The sequenced sample was gamma-delta T cells from blood. The receptor source for this set is a pool of human donors (malaria-infected and uninfected, not separated).

Of note for this clone: TCRdb's listed protein matches a much larger clone and diverges from this DNA's translation at residue 8, likely through a read error; the protein shown comes from the DNA. V and J are TRDV1 and TRDJ1; 11 nucleotides align to TRDD3. Because TCRdb records no J gene, it was assigned here through a match of the DNA to germline. Germline V gives CDR1 TSWWSYY, CDR2 QGS. J was trimmed by 4 bases and V by 0 bases; bases with no gene match: 13. The CDR3 extends over 19 amino acids. CDR3 sequence (DNA): TGTGCTCTTGGGGAACTTCCTCGCAACTGGGGGATATGCAACGATAAACTCATCTTT. Protein sequence: CALGELPRNWGICNDKLIF.

Points on this clone: The mismatch at residue 9 between this DNA's translation and the TCRdb protein of a much larger clone likely reflects a read error; the protein shown is translated from the DNA. This chain uses TRDV2 with TRDJ1, with 8 bases identical to TRDD3. The J gene comes from matching the DNA to germline here; TCRdb lacks it. The CDR3 is 15 amino acids. Germline assignment: CDR1 GEAIGNYY and CDR2 EKD. Germline trimming cut 4 bases from V and 9 bases from J; bases unmatched to any gene: 15. CDR3 sequence (DNA): TGTGCCTGTGATCTACTGGGGGGGACGGTGTCGGAACTCATCTTT. Amino acids: CACDLLGGTVSELIF.

This clone was picked up many times. V is TRDV2 and J is TRDJ1; 8 bases match TRDD3. Trimming took 0 bases from V and 4 from J; bases not matched to a gene: 30. The CDR3 contains 23 residues. From germline, CDR1 is GEAIGNYY and CDR2 EKD. CDR3 region: CACDTLTGKGIHHPGVNNDKLIF. CDR3 in DNA: TGTGCCTGTGACACCCTTACTGGGAAGGGGATACACCACCCAGGGGTAAACAACGATAAACTCATCTTT.

As regards this clone: This DNA translates differently at residue 12 from the TCRdb protein, which is that of a much larger clone; a read error is likely, and the protein shown is the DNA's own translation. The rearrangement links TRDV1 to TRDJ1, with 7 bases identical to TRDD3. No J gene was available from TCRdb, and it was assigned here by a germline match of the DNA. CDR1 and CDR2 from the germline V gene are TSWWSYY and QGS. The CDR3 is 18 amino acids. The junction had 20 bases not matched to a gene; V was cut back by 6 bases and J by 4 bases. For the CDR3, the DNA is TGTGCTCTTGGTATTCACGACCATGGGGGGGATCCGAACGATAAACTCATCTTT. This encodes CALGIHDHGGDPNDKLIF.

With respect to this clone: This DNA's translation differs at residue 9 from TCRdb's protein, which comes from a much larger clone; a read error is likely, and the protein shown is translated from the DNA. The genes are TRDV2 and TRDJ1, with D perhaps matching TRDD3 (5 bases). Here the J gene was assigned by germline matching of the DNA, as TCRdb has none. This CDR3 is built from 16 residues. The germline gives CDR1 GEAIGNYY, CDR2 EKD. V gave up 3 bases and J gave up 0 bases, with 16 bases separating them. The CDR3 coding sequence is TGTGCCTGTGACGCCCTTGGGGAACCTTACACCGATAAACTCATCTTT. It translates to CACDALGEPYTDKLIF.

As to this clone: TCRdb pairs this DNA with a much larger clone's protein that differs at residue 4, likely a read error; the protein shown was translated from the DNA. The J gene is TRDJ1, the V gene TRDV1; 8 bases match TRDD3. Germline CDR1 TSWWSYY, CDR2 QGS. The CDR3 is 18 amino acids. CDR3 loop: CALVETKGYVLDTDKLIF. CDR3 bases: TGTGCTCTTGTGGAAACAAAGGGATACGTTCTTGACACCGATAAACTCATCTTT.

In the case of this clone: This DNA translates differently at residue 15 from the TCRdb protein, which is that of a much larger clone; a read error is likely, and the protein shown is the DNA's own translation. The V gene is TRDV2, but the J gene lacks a call; the table's TRDD3 call for D was not verified on the DNA. Per the germline V gene, CDR1 is GEAIGNYY and CDR2 is EKD. This CDR3 comprises 17 residues. The CDR3 here is CACDILGDTSSTDKPIF. CDR3 coding DNA: TGTGCCTGTGACATCTTGGGGGATACTTCTTCCACCGATAAACCCATCTTT.

This clone has only a few counts. It differs at one base from a far larger clone, so likely a read error. Other DNA sequences within the sample encode an identical CDR3. The chain joins TRDV1 to TRDJ3; perhaps D is TRDD2 or TRDD3 (5 bases each). V was pared by 4 bases and J by 0 bases, with 40 bases between. CDR1 TSWWSYY and CDR2 QGS come from the germline V gene. The CDR3 is made up of 27 amino acids. CDR3 sequence: CALGVLTTYRAWRIDGITSWDTRQMFF. The DNA of the CDR3 is TGTGCTCTTGGGGTCCTCACCACCTACCGTGCGTGGCGGATAGACGGAATAACCTCCTGGGACACCCGACAGATGTTTTTC.

This clone was counted ten times or more. The rearrangement joins TRDV1 to TRDJ1; 9 nucleotides line up with TRDD2. The CDR3 has 25 residues. V dropped 1 base and J dropped 0; count of bases not matched to a gene: 30. CDR1 TSWWSYY and CDR2 QGS come from the germline V gene. The CDR3 reads CALGERSPLPTNHWGLFTYTDKLIF. The DNA for the CDR3 is TGTGCTCTTGGGGAACGCTCCCCCCTTCCTACGAATCACTGGGGACTCTTTACGTACACCGATAAACTCATCTTT.

With respect to this clone: A far larger clone lies a single base away; this is likely a read error. Other DNA variants within this sample encode the same CDR3. The V and J genes are TRDV2 and TRDJ1; no reliable D call. Since TCRdb gives no J gene, matching the DNA to germline was used here to assign it. This CDR3 comprises 22 residues. Germline CDR1 is GEAIGNYY and CDR2 is EKD. The CDR3 is CACAARRIFFNRLPVYTDKLIF. DNA of the CDR3: TGTGCCTGTGCAGCGCGCCGAATATTCTTCAACCGACTCCCCGTTTACACTGATAAACTCATCTTT.

This clone was observed a few times. A far larger clone is one nucleotide away, so this likely arose from a read error. Other DNA sequences of this sample code for an identical CDR3. The chain is built from TRDV1 and TRDJ1; 7 bases map to TRDD3. The V segment lost 6 bases and the J segment 0 bases; nucleotides outside the gene matches: 10. Per the germline V gene, CDR1 is TSWWSYY and CDR2 is QGS. CDR3 length: 16 residues. Written as DNA, the CDR3 is TGTGCTCTTGGTCCCCTGGGGGTTGAGCACACCGATAAACTCATCTTT. This sequence encodes CALGPLGVEHTDKLIF.

This clone has a count of ten or more. A read error likely explains why the TCRdb protein, taken from a much larger clone, differs from this DNA's translation at residue 6; the protein shown is translated from the DNA. The V call is TRDV1, the J call TRDJ1, with D uncertain. The J gene, absent from TCRdb, was called here by matching the DNA to germline. Germline assignment: CDR1 TSWWSYY and CDR2 QGS. There are 10 residues in the CDR3. Between the trimmed V and J ends, which lost 4 bases and 8 bases, there was a span of 5 bases. DNA of the CDR3: TGTGCTCTTGGGGGCGCGAAACTCATCTTT. Translated: CALGGAKLIF.

In its sample, this clone was seen a few times. TCRdb has a much larger clone's protein, which differs at residue 11 from the translation of this DNA, likely because of a read error; what is shown is the protein translated from the DNA. V gene TRDV1 combines with J gene TRDJ1, with 12 nucleotides matching TRDD3. TCRdb is silent on the J gene; assignment here came from matching the DNA to germline. Germline CDR1 is TSWWSYY and CDR2 is QGS. The J segment lost 3 bases and the V segment lost 5 bases, leaving 7 bases of the junction unmatched. This CDR3 is built from 16 residues. CDR3: CALGNNWGIHADKLIF. The DNA for the CDR3 is TGTGCTCTTGGGAATAACTGGGGGATACACGCCGATAAACTCATCTTT.

This clone was found many times. TCRdb pairs this DNA with a much larger clone's protein that differs at residue 12, likely a read error; the protein shown was translated from the DNA. The CDR3 DNA reads as TGTGCCTGTGACGCCTTACTGGGGGGGACCGATAGACTCATCTTT. Its protein product is CACDALLGGTDRLIF. This chain uses TRDV2 with TRDJ1; 8 nucleotides agree with TRDD3. This CDR3 spans 15 amino acids. Germline V lookup: CDR1 GEAIGNYY, CDR2 EKD.

This clone was seen more than once but under ten times. Only one base separates this from a far larger clonotype, so it likely reflects a read error. The same CDR3 is also encoded by other DNA sequences in this sample. The V gene is TRDV1, the J gene TRDJ1, with 10 bases that match TRDD3. With V trimmed by 2 bases and J by 5 bases, 11 bases remained unmatched. Germline loops: CDR1 TSWWSYY, CDR2 QGS. The CDR3 covers 17 residues. CDR3: CALGEGVGGYDRDKLIF. CDR3 sequence (DNA): TGTGCTCTTGGGGAAGGGGTAGGGGGATACGATAGAGATAAACTCATCTTT.

This clone was detected only a few times. TCRdb lists the protein of a much larger clone for this DNA, which differs at residue 5, so this is likely a read error; the protein given here is translated from the DNA itself. The chain combines TRDV1 with TRDJ1; D is possibly TRDD3 (6 bases). Germline matching of the DNA provided the J gene here, since TCRdb leaves it blank. Per germline, CDR1 TSWWSYY and CDR2 QGS. V was clipped by 4 bases and J by 4 bases, with 28 bases between them. The CDR3 loop spans 19 amino acids. The CDR3 reads CALGGLGKWWASRDDKLIF. For the CDR3, the DNA is TGTGCTCTTGGGGGACTGGGAAAATGGTGGGCCTCCCGGGACGATAAACTCATCTTT.

This clone occurred many times. CDR3 sequence: CACDSLLGDYTDKLIF. The CDR3 coding sequence is TGTGCCTGTGACTCTCTACTGGGAGATTACACCGATAAACTCATCTTT. The chain is built from TRDV2 and TRDJ1; maybe TRDD3 (6 bases). Trimming removed 3 bases from V and 0 bases from J, with 16 bases in between. CDR1 is GEAIGNYY and CDR2 is EKD in the germline V gene. The CDR3 extends over 16 amino acids.

This clone occurred many times. This may stem from a read error, because a much larger clone lies one nucleotide away. Other nucleotide sequences from this sample produce the same CDR3. The chain joins TRDV1 to TRDJ1, with D possibly being TRDD2 or TRDD3 (5 bases each). V was cut by 0 bases and J by 7 bases, with 27 bases left in between. The CDR3 extends over 19 amino acids. In germline, CDR1 is TSWWSYY, CDR2 QGS. CDR3 nucleotides: TGTGCTCTTGGGGAACTAGTACCTACGGGAGATAAATTAATACGTAAACTCATCTTT. Translating it yields CALGELVPTGDKLIRKLIF.

A few counts support this clone. For this DNA, TCRdb reports the protein of a much larger clone, which diverges at residue 16, most likely from a read error; the protein presented here is translated directly from the DNA. This chain joins TRDV1 and TRDJ1; possibly TRDD2 or TRDD3 for D (5 bases each). No J gene was available from TCRdb, and it was assigned here by a germline match of the DNA. The CDR3 extends over 24 amino acids. Germline-derived CDR1 and CDR2 are TSWWSYY and QGS. Trimming removed 0 bases from V and 1 base from J, with 36 bases in between. DNA for the CDR3: TGTGCTCTTGGGGAACTGATTCCCTACTATCAATTCGACTGGAGGATGCAGGGCACCGATAAACTCATCTTT. Encoded protein: CALGELIPYYQFDWRMQGTDKLIF.

On this clone: TCRdb has a much larger clone's protein, which differs at residue 19 from the translation of this DNA, likely because of a read error; what is shown is the protein translated from the DNA. The chain carries TRDV1 and TRDJ1; perhaps TRDD2 as D (7 bases). The CDR3 is 20 residues long. Germline V lookup: CDR1 TSWWSYY, CDR2 QGS. CDR3 DNA: TGTGCTCTTGGGGAATGGATTTCCTACGGTCTGGGGATTGGTACCGATAAACTCACCTTT. Translation: CALGEWISYGLGIGTDKLTF.

The table lists this clone with a few counts. The protein in TCRdb stems from a much larger clone and differs at residue 19 from this DNA's translation, likely a read error; here the protein is translated from the DNA. The chain links TRDV2 to TRDJ1; 10 positions match TRDD3. The J gene was not available in TCRdb and was assigned here by matching the DNA to germline segments. The germline gives CDR1 GEAIGNYY, CDR2 EKD. The CDR3 extends over 27 amino acids. Trimming at V came to 1 base and at J to 3 bases, leaving 40 bases not matched to a gene. This CDR3 is CACDTLNLPSRNPAWTGGCGAADKLIF. In DNA, the CDR3 is TGTGCCTGTGACACTCTCAATCTTCCTTCCCGAAACCCAGCATGGACTGGGGGATGCGGGGCGGCCGATAAACTCATCTTT.

Notes on this clone: A read error likely explains why the TCRdb protein, taken from a much larger clone, differs from this DNA's translation at residue 21; the protein shown is translated from the DNA. V gene TRDV1 was called; the J gene was not; the table's D call TRDD3 went unverified against the DNA. Per germline, CDR1 TSWWSYY and CDR2 QGS. This CDR3 comprises 23 residues. The CDR3 is CALGPLPSRKAYELGIRVDKPIF. For the CDR3, the DNA is TGTGCTCTTGGCCCATTACCCAGCCGCAAAGCCTACGAGCTGGGGATACGCGTCGATAAACCCATCTTT.

This clone was seen repeatedly, ten times or more. The translation of this DNA and the TCRdb protein of a much larger clone differ at residue 14, probably owing to a read error; the protein shown here is translated from the DNA. CDR3 sequence: CALGAVLPTGYGPDGLIF. CDR3 DNA sequence: TGTGCTCTTGGGGCCGTTCTTCCTACGGGATACGGACCCGATGGGCTCATCTTT. The rearrangement links TRDV1 to TRDJ1; D may be TRDD2 or TRDD3 (8 bases each). The CDR3 is 18 amino acids. With 4 bases removed from V and 11 bases from J, the gap between germline ends came to 32 bases. In germline, CDR1 is TSWWSYY, CDR2 QGS.

The sample holds a few counts of this clone. TCRdb lists the protein of a much larger clone for this DNA, which differs at residue 12, so this is likely a read error; the protein given here is translated from the DNA itself. This chain connects TRDV1 to TRDJ1, with a tentative D call TRDD2 (6 bases). The J gene, absent from TCRdb, was called here by matching the DNA to germline. V lost 1 base and J 0 bases, leaving 48 bases between the germline ends. This CDR3 contains 28 residues. Germline-derived CDR1 and CDR2 are TSWWSYY and QGS. The CDR3 region is CALGEPSFPHWPPTDLRDSRPYTDKLIF. The CDR3 DNA reads as TGTGCTCTTGGGGAACCTAGTTTTCCTCACTGGCCTCCTACAGACCTGAGGGATTCTAGGCCTTACACCGATAAACTCATCTTT.

Turning to this clone: A far larger clone differs by one base, so this is likely a read error. This sample includes further DNA sequences coding for the same CDR3. The CDR3 sequence: CAASGPLGRYSSWDTRQMFF. The CDR3 DNA reads as TGTGCAGCGAGCGGCCCCTTGGGTCGGTATAGCTCCTGGGACACCCGACAGATGTTTTTC. The chain combines TRAV29/DV5 with TRDJ3; no clear D. CDR3 size: 20 residues. Germline loops: CDR1 NSMFDY, CDR2 ISSIKDK. Combining the CDR3 with reference TRAV29/DV5 and TRDJ3 gives the whole variable domain DQQVKQNSPSLSVQEGRISILNCDYTNSMFDYFLWYKKYPAEGPTFLISISSIKDKNEDGRFTVFLNKSAKHLSLHIVPSQPGDSAVYFCAASGPLGRYSSWDTRQMFFGTGIKLFVEP.

As to this clone: A far bigger clonotype differs at one base, so this is likely a read error. This CDR3 is also generated by other DNA sequences in the sample. This chain links TRDV2 with TRDJ3; 10 bases are a match to TRDD3. The J gene, missing from TCRdb, was assigned here through DNA to germline matching. V lost 3 bases to trimming and J lost 4 bases; unmatched junction nucleotides: 17. The germline V gene encodes CDR1 GEAIGNYY and CDR2 EKD. The CDR3 runs to 21 residues. The CDR3 bases are TGTGCCTGTGACTCGTCCTGTACTGGGGGATTGGTCTCTTGGGACACCCGACAGATGTTTTTC. The encoded protein is CACDSSCTGGLVSWDTRQMFF.

This clone was counted ten times or more. This clone may be a read error of a much larger clone one base away. The CDR3 sequence: CACDVRRVPKLIF. The CDR3 DNA is TGTGCCTGTGACGTCCGACGGGTCCCCAAACTCATCTTT. The rearrangement joins TRDV2 to TRDJ1; no clear D gene. Germline values: CDR1 GEAIGNYY, CDR2 EKD. The V gene lost 3 bases and the J gene lost 8 bases, with 15 bases spanning the gap. The CDR3 length is 13 residues.

Remarks on this clone: TCRdb has a much larger clone's protein, which differs at residue 5 from the translation of this DNA, likely because of a read error; what is shown is the protein translated from the DNA. The chain has TRDV1 and TRDJ1, with D possibly being TRDD3 (5 bases). The J gene is not listed in TCRdb, so it was assigned here from a DNA match to germline. V was pared by 4 bases and J by 8 bases, with 26 bases between. The CDR3 runs 17 residues. CDR1 TSWWSYY and CDR2 QGS come from the germline V gene. The CDR3 coding sequence is TGTGCTCTTGGGGGACTTGAAAGAGCCGGGGAATCACGAAAACTCATCTTT. Translating it yields CALGGLERAGESRKLIF.